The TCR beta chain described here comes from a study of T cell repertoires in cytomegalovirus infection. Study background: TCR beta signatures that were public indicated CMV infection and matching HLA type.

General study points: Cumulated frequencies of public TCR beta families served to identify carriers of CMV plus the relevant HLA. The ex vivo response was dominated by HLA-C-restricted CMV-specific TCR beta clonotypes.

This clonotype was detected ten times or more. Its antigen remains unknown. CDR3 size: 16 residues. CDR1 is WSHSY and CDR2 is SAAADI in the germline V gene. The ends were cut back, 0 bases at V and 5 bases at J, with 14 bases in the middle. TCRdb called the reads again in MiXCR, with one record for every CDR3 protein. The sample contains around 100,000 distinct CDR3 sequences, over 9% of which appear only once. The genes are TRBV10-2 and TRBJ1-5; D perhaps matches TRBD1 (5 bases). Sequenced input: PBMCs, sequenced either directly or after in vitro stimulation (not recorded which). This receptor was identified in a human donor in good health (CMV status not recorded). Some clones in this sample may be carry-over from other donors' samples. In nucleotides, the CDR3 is TGCGCCAGCAGTGAGTCGAACGGCAGGGCTTATCAGCCCCAGCATTTT. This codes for CASSESNGRAYQPQHF.